This TCR beta chain stems from a study of T cell repertoires in cytomegalovirus infection. Study-wide background: Public TCR beta signatures marked donors with CMV infection and the matching HLA.

This clonotype was seen only a few times. Its target is unknown. TCRdb re-derived calls from the reads in MiXCR, one entry per CDR3 protein. The sample yields under 850,000 distinct CDR3 sequences, 30% to 40% seen once. The CDR3 loop spans 14 amino acids. Per the germline V gene, CDR1 is MNHEY and CDR2 is SVGAGI. V was trimmed by 2 bases and J by 2 bases, leaving 10 bases between them. Findings and limits, study-wide: Within the response measured ex vivo, HLA-C-restricted CMV-specific TCR beta clonotypes were dominant.

The source of this sequence is a human donor in good health (CMV status not recorded). Some clones in this sample may be carry-over from other donors' samples. The sequencing used cultured PBMCs, collected from culture after CMV antigen stimulation. The chain couples TRBV6-5 to TRBJ2-7; no clear D. This CDR3 reads CASSYTGLAYEQYF. Here the CDR3 DNA reads TGTGCCAGCAGTTACACCGGGCTTGCCTACGAGCAGTACTTC.